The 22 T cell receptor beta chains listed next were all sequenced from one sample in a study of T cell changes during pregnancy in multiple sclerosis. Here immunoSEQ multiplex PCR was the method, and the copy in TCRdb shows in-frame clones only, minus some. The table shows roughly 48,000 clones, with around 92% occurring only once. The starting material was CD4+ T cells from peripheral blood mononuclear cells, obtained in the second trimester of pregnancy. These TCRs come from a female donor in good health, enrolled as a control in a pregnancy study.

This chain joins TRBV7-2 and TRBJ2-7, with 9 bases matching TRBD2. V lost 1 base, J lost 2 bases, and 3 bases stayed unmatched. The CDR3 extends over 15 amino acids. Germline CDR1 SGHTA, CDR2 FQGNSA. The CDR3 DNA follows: TGTGCCAGCAGCTTAGGGCTAGCGGGGACCTACGAGCAGTACTTC. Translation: CASSLGLAGTYEQYF.

CDR3 nucleotides: TGTGCCAGCATCCCCGGGGCTGGAAACACCATATATTTT. This sequence encodes CASIPGAGNTIYF. This chain joins TRBV6-5 and TRBJ1-3; D is unresolved. CDR1 is MNHEY and CDR2 is SVGAGI in the germline V gene. CDR3 length: 13 residues. The ends were cut back, 7 bases at V and 2 bases at J, with 9 bases in the middle.

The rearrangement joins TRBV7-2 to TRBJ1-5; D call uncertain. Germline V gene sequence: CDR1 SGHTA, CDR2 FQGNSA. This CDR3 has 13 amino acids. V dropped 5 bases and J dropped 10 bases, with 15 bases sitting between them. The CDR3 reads CASSQEQNQPQHF. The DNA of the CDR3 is TGTGCCAGCAGCCAAGAACAGAACCAACCCCAGCATTTT.

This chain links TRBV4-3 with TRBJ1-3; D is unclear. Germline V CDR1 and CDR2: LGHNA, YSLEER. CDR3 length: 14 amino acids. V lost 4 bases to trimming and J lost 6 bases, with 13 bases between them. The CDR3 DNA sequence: TGCGCCAGCAGCCCCCTTGTGACTGCAAACACCATATATTTT. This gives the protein CASSPLVTANTIYF.

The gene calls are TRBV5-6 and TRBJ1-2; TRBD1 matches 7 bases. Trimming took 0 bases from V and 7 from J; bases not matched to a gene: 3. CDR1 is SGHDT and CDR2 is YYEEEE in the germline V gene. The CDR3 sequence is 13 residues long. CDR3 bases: TGTGCCAGCAGCTTGGGACAGGGAGGTGGCTACACCTTC. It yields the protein CASSLGQGGGYTF.

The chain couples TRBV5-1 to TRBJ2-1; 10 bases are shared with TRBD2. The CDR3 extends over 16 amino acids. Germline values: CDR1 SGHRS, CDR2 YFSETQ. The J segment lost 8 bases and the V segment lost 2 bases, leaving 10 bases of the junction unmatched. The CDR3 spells CASSLTGLAVSDEQFF. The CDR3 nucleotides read TGCGCCAGCAGCTTAACCGGACTAGCGGTCTCGGATGAGCAGTTCTTC.

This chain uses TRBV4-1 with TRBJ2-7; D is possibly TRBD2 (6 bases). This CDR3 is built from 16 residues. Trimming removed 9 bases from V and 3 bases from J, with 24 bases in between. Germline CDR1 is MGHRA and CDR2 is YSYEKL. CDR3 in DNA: TGCGCCAGGCTAAGGCGACGCGGGATACGGGGCTACGAGCAGTACTTC. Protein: CARLRRRGIRGYEQYF.

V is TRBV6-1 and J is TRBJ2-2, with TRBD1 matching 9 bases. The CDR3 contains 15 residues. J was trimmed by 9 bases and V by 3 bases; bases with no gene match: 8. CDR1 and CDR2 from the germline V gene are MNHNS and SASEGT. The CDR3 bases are TGTGCCAGCAGTGACCGGGACAGGGCCGCCCGGGAGCTGTTTTTT. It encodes CASSDRDRAARELFF.

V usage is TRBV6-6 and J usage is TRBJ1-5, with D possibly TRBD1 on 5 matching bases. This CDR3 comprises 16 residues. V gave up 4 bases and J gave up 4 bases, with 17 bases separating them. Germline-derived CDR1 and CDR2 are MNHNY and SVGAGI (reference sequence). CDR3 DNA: TGTGCCAGCAGTTCGGGGGGAGGGATAATTAATCAGCCCCAGCATTTT. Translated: CASSSGGGIINQPQHF.

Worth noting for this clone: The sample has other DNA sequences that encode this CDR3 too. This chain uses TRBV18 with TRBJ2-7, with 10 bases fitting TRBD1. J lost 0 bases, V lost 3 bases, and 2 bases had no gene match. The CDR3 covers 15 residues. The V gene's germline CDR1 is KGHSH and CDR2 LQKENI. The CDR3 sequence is CASSPGTGASYEQYF. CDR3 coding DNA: TGTGCCAGCTCACCCGGGACAGGGGCCTCCTACGAGCAGTACTTC.

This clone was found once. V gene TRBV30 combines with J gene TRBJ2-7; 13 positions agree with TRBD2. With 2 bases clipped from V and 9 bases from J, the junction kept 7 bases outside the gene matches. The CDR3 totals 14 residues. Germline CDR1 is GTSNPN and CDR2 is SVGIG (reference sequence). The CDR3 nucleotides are TGTGCCTGGAGTATGGGACTAGCGGGAATCGGGCAGTACTTC. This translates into CAWSMGLAGIGQYF.

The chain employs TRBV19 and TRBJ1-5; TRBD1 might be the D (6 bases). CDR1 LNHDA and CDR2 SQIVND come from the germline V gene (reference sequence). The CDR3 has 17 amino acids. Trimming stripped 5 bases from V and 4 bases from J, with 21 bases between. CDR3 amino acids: CASSQGTYNSINQPQHF. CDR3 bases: TGTGCCAGTAGTCAGGGGACATATAATTCCATAAATCAGCCCCAGCATTTT.

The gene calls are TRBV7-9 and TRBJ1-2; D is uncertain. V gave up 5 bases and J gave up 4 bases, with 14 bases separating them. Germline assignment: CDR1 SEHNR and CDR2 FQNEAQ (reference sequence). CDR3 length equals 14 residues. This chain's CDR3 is CASSPSGKPYGYTF. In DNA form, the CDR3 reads TGTGCCAGCAGCCCCTCGGGAAAACCCTATGGCTACACCTTC.

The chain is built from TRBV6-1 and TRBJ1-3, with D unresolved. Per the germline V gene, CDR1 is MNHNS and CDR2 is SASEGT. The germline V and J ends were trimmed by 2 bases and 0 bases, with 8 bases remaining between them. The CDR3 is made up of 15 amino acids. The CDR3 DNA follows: TGTGCCAGCAGTGAATCCCACTTCTCTGGAAACACCATATATTTT. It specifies CASSESHFSGNTIYF.

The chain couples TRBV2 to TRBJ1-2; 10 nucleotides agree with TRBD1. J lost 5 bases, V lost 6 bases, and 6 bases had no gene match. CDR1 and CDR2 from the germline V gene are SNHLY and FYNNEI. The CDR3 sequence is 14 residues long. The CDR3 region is CASSTGTGEYGYTF. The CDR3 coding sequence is TGTGCCAGCAGCACCGGGACAGGGGAGTATGGCTACACCTTC.

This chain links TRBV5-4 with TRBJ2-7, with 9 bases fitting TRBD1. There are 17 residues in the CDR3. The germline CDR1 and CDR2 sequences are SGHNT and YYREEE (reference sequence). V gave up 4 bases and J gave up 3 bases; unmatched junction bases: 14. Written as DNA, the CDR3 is TGTGCCAGCAGCCCAAAAGGGGGACAGGGAAGAAGCTACGAGCAGTACTTC. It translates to CASSPKGGQGRSYEQYF. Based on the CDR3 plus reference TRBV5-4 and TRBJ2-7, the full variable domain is ETGVTQSPTHLIKTRGQQVTLRCSSQSGHNTVSWYQQALGQGPQFIFQYYREEENGRGNFPPRFSGLQFPNYSSELNVNALELDDSALYLCASSPKGGQGRSYEQYFGPGTRLTVT.

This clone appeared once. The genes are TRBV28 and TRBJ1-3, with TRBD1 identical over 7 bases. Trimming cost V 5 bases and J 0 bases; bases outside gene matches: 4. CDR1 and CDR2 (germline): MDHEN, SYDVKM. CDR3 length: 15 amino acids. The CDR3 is CASSLRGSSGNTIYF. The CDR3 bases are TGTGCCAGCAGTCTCAGGGGGAGCTCTGGAAACACCATATATTTT. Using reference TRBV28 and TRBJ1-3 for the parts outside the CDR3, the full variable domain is DVKVTQSSRYLVKRTGEKVFLECVQDMDHENMFWYRQDPGLGLRLIYFSYDVKMKEKGDIPEGYSVSREKKERFSLILESASTNQTSMYLCASSLRGSSGNTIYFGEGSWLTVV.

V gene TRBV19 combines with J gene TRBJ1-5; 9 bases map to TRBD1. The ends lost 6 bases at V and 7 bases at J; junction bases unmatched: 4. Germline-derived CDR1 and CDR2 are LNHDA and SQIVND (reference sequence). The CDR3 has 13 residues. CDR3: CASRGQGSQPQHF. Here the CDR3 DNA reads TGTGCCAGTAGGGGACAGGGAAGCCAGCCCCAGCATTTT.

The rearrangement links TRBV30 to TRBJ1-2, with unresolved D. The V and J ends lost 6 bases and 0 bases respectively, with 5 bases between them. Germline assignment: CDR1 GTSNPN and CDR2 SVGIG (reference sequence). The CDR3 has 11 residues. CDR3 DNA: TGTGCCTGCCGGGCTAACTATGGCTACACCTTC. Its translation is CACRANYGYTF.

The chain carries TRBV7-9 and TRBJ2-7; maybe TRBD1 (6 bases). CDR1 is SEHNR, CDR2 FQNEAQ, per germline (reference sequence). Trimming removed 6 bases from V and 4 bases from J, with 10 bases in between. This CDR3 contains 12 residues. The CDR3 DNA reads TGTGCCAGCAGAGAAGGGGGTTACGAGCAGTACTTC. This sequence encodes CASREGGYEQYF.

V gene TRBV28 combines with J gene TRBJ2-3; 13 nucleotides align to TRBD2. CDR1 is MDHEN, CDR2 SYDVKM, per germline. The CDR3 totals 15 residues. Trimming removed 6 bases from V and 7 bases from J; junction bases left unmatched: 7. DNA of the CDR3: TGTGCCAGCAGAACCGGGACTAGCGGGGCTTATACGCAGTATTTT. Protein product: CASRTGTSGAYTQYF.

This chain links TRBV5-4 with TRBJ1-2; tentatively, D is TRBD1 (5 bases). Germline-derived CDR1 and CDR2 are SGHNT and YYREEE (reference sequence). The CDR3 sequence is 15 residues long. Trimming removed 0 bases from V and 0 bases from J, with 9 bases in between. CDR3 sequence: CASSLGGGTNYGYTF. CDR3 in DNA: TGTGCCAGCAGCTTGGGTGGGGGGACTAACTATGGCTACACCTTC.